Shown below are 11 T cell receptor beta chains from a single sample sequenced in a study of a mutant IDH1 vaccine in newly diagnosed glioma. Their target antigens are unknown. Time point given: week 35, safety follow-up. One vaccine dose held 300 ug of mutant IDH1 20-mer peptide and came with topical imiquimod. TCRdb keeps only in-frame clones here, not all; method: immunoSEQ multiplex PCR. The sample holds approximately 44,000 clones; over 65% are singletons and the top ten take less than 15%. Here the sequenced sample was PBMCs, taken from a glioma patient whose treatment included an IDH1 peptide vaccine. The receptors were gathered from a man aged 35-49 years with glioma.

This chain joins TRBV6-5 and TRBJ1-2; 7 bases are a match to TRBD1. V was clipped by 7 bases and J by 8 bases; unmatched bases: 10. This CDR3 contains 13 residues. The germline V gene encodes CDR1 MNHEY and CDR2 SVGAGI. The CDR3 sequence is CASTSDRASGYTF. For the CDR3, the DNA is TGTGCCAGCACCTCAGACAGGGCGTCGGGCTACACCTTC.

The chain couples TRBV19 to TRBJ1-2; possible D gene TRBD1, 6 bases. The CDR3 loop spans 13 amino acids. Germline CDR1 LNHDA, CDR2 SQIVND (reference sequence). Trimming took 5 bases from V and 2 from J, leaving 9 bases between them. The CDR3 sequence: CASSADRNYGYTF. Written as DNA, the CDR3 is TGTGCCAGTAGTGCGGACAGAAACTATGGCTACACCTTC.

This clone was observed a single time. This sequence joins TRBV7-9 and TRBJ1-4; 11 nucleotides agree with TRBD1. The CDR3 totals 15 residues. Looked up from germline, CDR1 is SEHNR and CDR2 is FQNEAQ (reference sequence). V lost 5 bases, J lost 8 bases, and 7 bases stayed unmatched. The DNA of the CDR3 is TGTGCCAGCAGCGTCGGGACAGGGGGAGAGGAAAAACTGTTTTTT. It specifies CASSVGTGGEEKLFF.

The chain couples TRBV5-1 to TRBJ2-3; 8 bases line up with TRBD2. After removal of 3 bases from V and 0 bases from J, the junction contained 6 bases not matched to a gene. Germline-derived CDR1 and CDR2 are SGHRS and YFSETQ. This CDR3 has 16 residues. The CDR3 DNA is TGCGCCAGCAGCTGGGTACTAGCGGAAAGCACAGATACGCAGTATTTT. Amino acid sequence: CASSWVLAESTDTQYF.

This chain connects TRBV7-9 to TRBJ2-7; no firm D call. CDR3 length equals 12 residues. The V end was cut by 1 base, the J end by 4 bases, with 5 bases between. Looked up from germline, CDR1 is SEHNR and CDR2 is FQNEAQ (reference sequence). CDR3 in amino acids: CASSLVEYEQYV. The CDR3, as DNA: TGTGCCAGCAGCTTAGTTGAATACGAGCAGTACGTC.

This clone has only one observation. This chain links TRBV11-2 with TRBJ2-1; 11 positions match TRBD2. Germline V gives CDR1 SGHAT, CDR2 FQNNGV. The V and J ends lost 5 bases and 7 bases, in that order; junction bases with no gene match: 4. This CDR3 has 14 residues. As DNA, the CDR3 is TGTGCCAGCAGCCCTAGCGGGAGGAGGAATGAGCAGTTCTTC. Protein sequence: CASSPSGRRNEQFF.

The V and J genes are TRBV27 and TRBJ1-5; tentatively, D is TRBD1 (6 bases). Germline V gene data show CDR1 as MNHEY and CDR2 as SMNVEV (reference sequence). The V end lost 5 bases, the J end lost 3 bases, and 11 bases lay between the germline ends. This CDR3 comprises 14 residues. The CDR3 protein is CASSRSGDNQPQHF. The CDR3 DNA follows: TGTGCCAGCAGTAGGTCAGGGGACAATCAGCCCCAGCATTTT.

This rearrangement joins TRBV29-1 to TRBJ2-1; D is ambiguous. Deletions cut 3 bases from V and 8 bases from J, with 8 bases between. Germline V CDR1 and CDR2: SQVTM, ANQGSEA. This CDR3 comprises 11 residues. CDR3 bases: TGCAGCGTTGAGATGGTAGATGAGCAGTTCTTC. This gives the protein CSVEMVDEQFF.

The rearrangement uses TRBV18 and TRBJ2-1, with 11 bases identical to TRBD2. Germline V gene lookup returns CDR1 KGHSH and CDR2 LQKENI. Trimming took 0 bases from V and 4 from J; bases not matched to a gene: 2. This CDR3 comprises 16 residues. The CDR3 nucleotides are TGTGCCAGCTCACCACCTTTAGCGGGAGGGTACAATGAGCAGTTCTTC. Its protein is CASSPPLAGGYNEQFF.

The genes are TRBV18 and TRBJ2-3; 10 nucleotides align to TRBD2. Per germline, CDR1 KGHSH and CDR2 LQKENI. The CDR3 loop spans 20 amino acids. Trimming cost V 6 bases and J 1 base; bases outside gene matches: 19. The CDR3 region is CASSPGLAESLPMGTDTQYF. In nucleotides, the CDR3 is TGTGCCAGCTCCCCAGGACTAGCGGAGTCTCTTCCAATGGGCACAGATACGCAGTATTTT.

This chain joins TRBV27 and TRBJ2-1; 8 bases map to TRBD2. Germline assignment: CDR1 MNHEY and CDR2 SMNVEV (reference sequence). V lost 10 bases, J lost 7 bases, and 9 bases stayed unmatched. This CDR3 region has 13 residues. CDR3 amino acids: CATAVAGGNEQFF. CDR3 DNA sequence: TGTGCCACCGCGGTGGCGGGGGGTAATGAGCAGTTCTTC.